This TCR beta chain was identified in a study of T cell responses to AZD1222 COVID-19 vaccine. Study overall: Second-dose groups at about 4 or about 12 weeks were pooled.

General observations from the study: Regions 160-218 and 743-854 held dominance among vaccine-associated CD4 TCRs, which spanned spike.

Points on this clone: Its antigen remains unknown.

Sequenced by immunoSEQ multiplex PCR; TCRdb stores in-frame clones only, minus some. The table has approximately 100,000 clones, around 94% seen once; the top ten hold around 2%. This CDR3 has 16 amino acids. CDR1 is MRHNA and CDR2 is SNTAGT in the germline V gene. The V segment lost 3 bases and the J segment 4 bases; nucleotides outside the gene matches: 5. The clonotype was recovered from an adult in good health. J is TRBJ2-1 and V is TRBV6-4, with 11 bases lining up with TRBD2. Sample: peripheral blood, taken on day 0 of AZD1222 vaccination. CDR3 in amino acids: CASSEMTSGEYNEQFF. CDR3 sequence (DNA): TGTGCCAGCAGTGAAATGACTAGCGGGGAATACAATGAGCAGTTCTTC.